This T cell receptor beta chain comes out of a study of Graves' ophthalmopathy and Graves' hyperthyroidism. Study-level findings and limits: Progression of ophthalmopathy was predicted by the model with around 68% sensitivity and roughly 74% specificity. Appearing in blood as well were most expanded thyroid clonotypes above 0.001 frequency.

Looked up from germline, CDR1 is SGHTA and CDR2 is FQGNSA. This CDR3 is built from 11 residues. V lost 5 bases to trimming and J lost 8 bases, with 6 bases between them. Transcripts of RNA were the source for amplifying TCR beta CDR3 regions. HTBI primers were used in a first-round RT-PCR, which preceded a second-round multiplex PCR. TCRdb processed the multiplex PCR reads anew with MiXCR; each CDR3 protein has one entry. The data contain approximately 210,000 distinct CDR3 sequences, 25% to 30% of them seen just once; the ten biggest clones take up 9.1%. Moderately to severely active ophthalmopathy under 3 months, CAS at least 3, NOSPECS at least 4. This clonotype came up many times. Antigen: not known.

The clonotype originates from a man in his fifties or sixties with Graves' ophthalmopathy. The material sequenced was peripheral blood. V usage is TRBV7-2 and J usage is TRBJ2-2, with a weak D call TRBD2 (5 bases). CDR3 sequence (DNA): TGTGCCAGCAGCCCGGGGGGGGAGCTGTTTTTT. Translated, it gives CASSPGGELFF.